This T cell receptor beta chain was profiled in a study of cytomegalovirus exposure and HLA in healthy donors. The PCR used 60 Vbeta and 13 Jbeta primers. The protocol was immunoSEQ multiplex PCR, while the TCRdb copy is restricted to in-frame clones and leaves out a portion. This sample contains 100,000 to 150,000 clones. V lost 5 bases to trimming and J lost 2 bases; unmatched junction nucleotides: 2. The CDR3 sequence is 13 residues long. The germline V gene encodes CDR1 SEHNR and CDR2 FQNEAQ (reference sequence). This sequence originates from a middle-aged man in good health and CMV-seronegative. Input material: PBMCs. J is TRBJ1-2 and V is TRBV7-9, with 7 bases that match TRBD1. DNA of the CDR3: TGTGCCAGCAGCCCGGGACAGAACTATGGCTACACCTTC. Amino acid sequence: CASSPGQNYGYTF. The entire variable domain, with the rest obtained from reference TRBV7-9 and TRBJ1-2, is as follows: DTGVSQNPRHKITKRGQNVTFRCDPISEHNRLYWYRQTLGQGPEFLTYFQNEAQLEKSRLLSDRFSAERPKGSFSTLEIQRTEQGDSAMYLCASSPGQNYGYTFGSGTRLTVV.